This TCR beta chain was retrieved from a study of blood T cell repertoires in COVID-19. Overall study context: Whether acute or convalescent, the COVID-19 samples came from the United States, Italy and Spain. T cells, B-cell-depleted T cells, or PBMCs provided the cDNA or gDNA that served as material.

Authors' data handling: Reference gene primer amplification yielded estimated nucleated cell counts. Libraries were prepared by immunoSEQ multiplex PCR; TCRdb keeps only in-frame clonotypes and omits some of them. Clone size and V and J calls were adopted from that table, with D and trimming inferred from the DNA. Altogether 17,000 or so clones are present, about 90% being singletons, with the ten largest covering approximately 3.2%. Per germline, CDR1 SGHTA and CDR2 FQGTGA. The V and J ends lost 2 bases and 8 bases, in that order; junction bases with no gene match: 4. The CDR3 is 14 amino acids. The rearrangement joins TRBV7-3 to TRBJ2-3; 10 nucleotides line up with TRBD2. The sequenced sample was peripheral blood. The sequence was obtained from a human donor in a cohort sampled during active COVID-19. CDR3 sequence (DNA): TGTGCCAGCAGCTTACTAGCGGGAGACGGTACGCAGTATTTT. It is translated as CASSLLAGDGTQYF.